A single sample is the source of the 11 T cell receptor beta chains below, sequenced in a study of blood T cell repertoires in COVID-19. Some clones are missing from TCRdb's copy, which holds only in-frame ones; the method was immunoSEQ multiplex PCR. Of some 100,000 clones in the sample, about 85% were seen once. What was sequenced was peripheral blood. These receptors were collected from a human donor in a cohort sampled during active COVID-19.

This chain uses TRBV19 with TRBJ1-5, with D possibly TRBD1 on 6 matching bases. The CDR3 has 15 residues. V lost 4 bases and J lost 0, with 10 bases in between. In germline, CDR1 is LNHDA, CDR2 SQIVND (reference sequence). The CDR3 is CASSTEDSSNQPQHF. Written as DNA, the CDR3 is TGTGCCAGTAGTACGGAGGACAGTAGCAATCAGCCCCAGCATTTT.

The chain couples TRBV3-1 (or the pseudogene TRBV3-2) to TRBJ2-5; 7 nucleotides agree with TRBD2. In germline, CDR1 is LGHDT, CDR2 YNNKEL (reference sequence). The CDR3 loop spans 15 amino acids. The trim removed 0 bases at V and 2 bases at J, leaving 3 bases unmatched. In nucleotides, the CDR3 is TGTGCCAGCAGCCAAGACGGGGGGAGGCAAGAGACCCAGTACTTC. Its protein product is CASSQDGGRQETQYF.

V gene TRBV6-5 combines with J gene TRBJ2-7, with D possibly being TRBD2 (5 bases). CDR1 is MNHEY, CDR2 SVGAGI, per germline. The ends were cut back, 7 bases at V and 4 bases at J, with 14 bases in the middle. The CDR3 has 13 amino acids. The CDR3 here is CASTGPTGYEQYF. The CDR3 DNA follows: TGTGCCAGCACCGGACCAACGGGGTACGAGCAGTACTTC.

The CDR3 region has the DNA TGTGCCAGCAGCTCCGAGGGGGTGGGACAGGGCTATGGCTACACCTTC. Translated: CASSSEGVGQGYGYTF. The V call is TRBV7-9, the J call TRBJ1-2; 9 nucleotides match TRBD1. Trimming at V came to 4 bases and at J to 4 bases, leaving 10 bases not matched to a gene. CDR3 length equals 16 residues. Germline lookup yields CDR1 SEHNR and CDR2 FQNEAQ (reference sequence).

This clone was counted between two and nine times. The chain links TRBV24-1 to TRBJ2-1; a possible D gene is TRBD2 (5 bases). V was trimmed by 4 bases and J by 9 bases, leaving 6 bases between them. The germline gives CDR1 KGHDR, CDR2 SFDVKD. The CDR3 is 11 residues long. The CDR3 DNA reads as TGTGCCACCAGTGACGGAGGTGAGCAGTTCTTC. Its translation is CATSDGGEQFF.

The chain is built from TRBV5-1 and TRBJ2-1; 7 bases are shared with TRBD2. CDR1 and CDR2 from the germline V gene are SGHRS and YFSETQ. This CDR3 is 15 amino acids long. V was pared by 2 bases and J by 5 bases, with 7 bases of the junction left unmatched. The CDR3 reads CASSFTSAANNEQFF. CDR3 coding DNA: TGCGCCAGCAGCTTCACTAGCGCGGCGAACAATGAGCAGTTCTTC.

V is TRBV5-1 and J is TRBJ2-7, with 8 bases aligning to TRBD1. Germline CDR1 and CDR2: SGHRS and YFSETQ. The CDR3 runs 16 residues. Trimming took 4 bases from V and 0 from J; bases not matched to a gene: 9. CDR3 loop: CASSLGTGSLSYEQYF. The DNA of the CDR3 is TGCGCCAGCAGCCTAGGGACAGGCTCCCTCTCCTACGAGCAGTACTTC. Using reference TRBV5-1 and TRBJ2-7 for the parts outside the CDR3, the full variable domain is KAGVTQTPRYLIKTRGQQVTLSCSPISGHRSVSWYQQTPGQGLQFLFEYFSETQRNKGNFPGRFSGRQFSNSRSEMNVSTLELGDSALYLCASSLGTGSLSYEQYFGPGTRLTVT.

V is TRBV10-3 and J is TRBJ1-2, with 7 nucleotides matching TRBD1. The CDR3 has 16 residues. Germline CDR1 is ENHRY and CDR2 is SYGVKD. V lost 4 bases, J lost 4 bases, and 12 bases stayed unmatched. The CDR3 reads CAISGAGTERVYGYTF. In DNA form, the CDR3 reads TGTGCCATCAGTGGTGCCGGGACAGAACGTGTCTATGGCTACACCTTC.

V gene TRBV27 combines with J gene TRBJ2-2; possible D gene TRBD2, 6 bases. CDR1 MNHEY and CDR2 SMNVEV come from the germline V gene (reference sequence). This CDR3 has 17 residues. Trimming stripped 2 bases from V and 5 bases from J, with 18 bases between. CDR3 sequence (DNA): TGTGCCAGCAGTTTACCTTCGACACCGGGGAGGACCGGGGAGCTGTTTTTT. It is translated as CASSLPSTPGRTGELFF.

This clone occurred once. The chain's CDR3 is CASSESQTGRDTIYF. The CDR3 DNA reads TGCGCCAGCAGTGAGTCCCAGACAGGGCGGGACACCATATATTTT. The chain recombines TRBV10-2 with TRBJ1-3; 7 nucleotides match TRBD1. V lost 0 bases, J lost 8 bases, and 7 bases stayed unmatched. CDR3 length equals 15 residues. Germline lookup yields CDR1 WSHSY and CDR2 SAAADI.

CDR3 sequence (DNA): TGTGCCAGCAGTTTAAAACAGGGTTATTCACCCCTCCACTTT. Residues: CASSLKQGYSPLHF. The gene calls are TRBV27 and TRBJ1-6, with D possibly TRBD1 on 6 matching bases. Germline loops: CDR1 MNHEY, CDR2 SMNVEV (reference sequence). Trimming removed 2 bases at V and 8 bases at J, with 10 bases between. The CDR3 length is 14 residues.